This TCR beta chain was obtained from a study of blood T cells in healthy people across ages (dated by TCRdb to about 2015). As for the study more broadly: In model experiments, template switching captured roughly one uniquely barcoded TCR beta cDNA molecule for every two T cells. Donors were grouped into four age groups: young (average roughly 15 years), middle-aged (around 39), aged (around 60) and long-lived (just over 80). The study analyzed two additional independent replicas of 1 million unique cDNA reads from the same blood draw for two donors, one aged 18 to 30 and one aged 80 or older. Donors of different ages were randomly distributed across sequencing lanes to avoid experimental bias. To track age-related changes in TCR beta repertoire diversity, the study relied on deep sequencing normalized with unique cDNA molecular identifiers. The research as a whole found: Compared with the aged group, the long-lived group had more naive CD4+ T cells, fewer expanded clones and increased TCR diversity, suggesting age selection. The percentage of naive T cells measured by flow cytometry correlated strongly with observed TCR beta diversity. As age increased, observed TCR beta diversity per million T cells dropped in a roughly linear way, and a significant reduction was already evident by age about 40. Because donor CMV infection status was unknown, age-related changes in expanded clonotypes were potentially confounded. Bulk unsorted PBMC profiling prevented conclusive comparison of naive and antigen-experienced compartments. Estimates of total diversity based on one million sequenced T cells were considered lower bounds and underestimates.

The donors were roughly 39 Caucasian individuals from Russia, aged roughly 6 to 90 years, who were systemically healthy. Each donor gave ten milliliters of peripheral blood, drawn into EDTA-treated Vacutainer tubes. PBMCs were isolated by Ficoll-Paque density-gradient centrifugation, with at least 7 million obtained per sample. Total RNA was extracted from PBMCs with Trizol reagent, with at least 5.5 micrograms obtained per sample. The percentages of naive CD45RAhigh/CD27high T cells were determined by flow cytometry on a PBMC aliquot from every donor. The CDR3 measures 16 amino acids from cysteine to phenylalanine. Only the CDR3 part of the read is kept: 48 bases, read in frame from the first base. Trimming takes 3 bases off V and 13 bases off J; junction bases not matched to a gene: 18. CDR1 and CDR2 are read off the germline V gene (reference sequence) as DFQATT and SNEGSKA. This clonotype was observed a handful of times. Its binding antigen is unknown. Base qualities are not at hand, and no much larger clone is one base apart.

To prepare the library, 5' RACE was applied. The sequencer listed for this sample is Illumina HiSeq 2500. The second PCR ran for roughly 7 to 12 cycles and used a J-beta primer mix along with a sample-barcoded 5' primer. A unique molecular identifier was introduced onto each TCR beta cDNA molecule by a template-switch 5' adaptor carrying 12 random nucleotides. At least 2.5 million CDR3-containing paired-end reads were obtained from each sample. First-strand cDNA synthesis was performed from all RNA using the Mint cDNA synthesis kit, with priming by a TRBC-specific oligonucleotide. After uracil-DNA glycosylase treatment, a first 18-cycle PCR used universal primers M1SS and BC2_uni_R on all cDNA. For the original study's pipeline: For normalization, 1 million high-quality reads were randomly selected from each sample, with every read carrying a distinct molecular identifier. Reads sharing molecular identifiers were discarded rather than binned into consensus sequences. CDR3 identification, clonotype clustering and error correction used MiTCR with a Q25 quality threshold and the strictest error-elimination algorithm. A nonparametric unseen species model using Euler transformation provided a lower-bound estimate of total TCR beta diversity. The public reads were reprocessed in TCRdb via fastp at Q25 and MiXCR, keeping in-frame beta chains. Every CDR3 protein is listed once, alongside the most common genes and DNA of its rows. The V and J calls, along with clone size, are taken from TCRdb and not from the paper's own processing. The table for this sample lists fewer than 2,000,000 distinct CDR3 sequences; approximately 32% of them were counted only once. Of the sample, around 10% falls within the top ten clones.

The chain was built from TRBV20-1 and TRBJ2-4; TRBD1 fits 10 bases in the junction. The receptor was isolated from a woman in her 30s in good health. The specimen sequenced was blood. The DNA reads as follows: TGCAGTGCTAGCGAAACCTATGACAGGGGGCTAAGAGAGCAGTACTTC. It translates to CSASETYDRGLREQYF.